A single sample is the source of the 32 T cell receptor beta chains below, sequenced in a study of T cell repertoires in cytomegalovirus infection. Antigens of these TCRs are unknown. TCRdb reprocessed the reads with MiXCR, giving one entry per CDR3 protein. The sample lists about 310,000 distinct CDR3 sequences; 20% to 30% were seen once. The input for sequencing was cultured PBMCs, taken from culture after CMV antigen stimulation. The origin of the receptors is a human donor in good health (CMV status not recorded). Some clones in this sample may be carry-over from other donors' samples.

V is TRBV4-3 and J is TRBJ1-6, with 10 bases lining up with TRBD1. The V segment lost 0 bases and the J segment 10 bases; nucleotides outside the gene matches: 3. Germline CDR1 LGHNA, CDR2 YSLEER. The CDR3 runs to 15 residues. Here the CDR3 DNA reads TGCGCCAGCAGCCAAGACTGGACAGGGGGGTCACCCCTCCACTTT. Its protein product is CASSQDWTGGSPLHF.

This clonotype has ten or more counts. The V and J genes are TRBV7-2 and TRBJ2-7; D call uncertain. The CDR3 extends over 13 amino acids. CDR1 and CDR2 from the germline V gene are SGHTA and FQGNSA. V was clipped by 5 bases and J by 3 bases, with 11 bases between them. CDR3 DNA sequence: TGTGCCAGCAGCGTGGACGCTGACTACGAGCAGTACGTC. Protein: CASSVDADYEQYV.

The chain combines TRBV28 with TRBJ2-5; the match to TRBD2 covers 10 bases. V shed 3 bases, J shed 2 bases, and the junction held 6 bases outside the gene matches. This CDR3 comprises 16 residues. From germline, CDR1 is MDHEN and CDR2 SYDVKM. The CDR3: CASSFSGLAAQETQYF. CDR3 sequence (DNA): TGTGCCAGCAGTTTTTCCGGACTAGCGGCGCAAGAGACCCAGTACTTC.

This chain connects TRBV28 to TRBJ2-7; 10 nucleotides line up with TRBD2. The CDR3 has 17 amino acids. The germline V gene has CDR1 MDHEN and CDR2 SYDVKM. The V and J ends lost 5 bases and 7 bases, in that order; junction bases with no gene match: 17. The CDR3 reads CASSPLSLAGVSVEQYV. CDR3 nucleotide sequence: TGTGCCAGCAGTCCCCTTAGCCTAGCGGGAGTATCGGTAGAGCAGTACGTC.

This clonotype was observed at least ten times. The CDR3 here is CASSPRTEYGYTF. In DNA, the CDR3 is TGTGCCAGCAGCCCCAGGACAGAATATGGCTACACCTTC. V is TRBV7-2 and J is TRBJ1-2, with TRBD1 as a possible D gene (6 bases). CDR3 length equals 13 residues. Trimming removed 5 bases from V and 5 bases from J, with 12 bases in between. CDR1 and CDR2 (germline): SGHTA, FQGNSA.

The chain employs TRBV4-1 and TRBJ1-1; 7 bases line up with TRBD1. V lost 4 bases, J lost 0 bases, and 8 bases stayed unmatched. This CDR3 region has 16 residues. From germline, CDR1 is MGHRA and CDR2 YSYEKL. CDR3 bases: TGCGCCAGCAGCCTCCGGCCGGACAGGATGAACACTGAAGCTTTCTTT. Translation: CASSLRPDRMNTEAFF.

The chain combines TRBV7-2 with TRBJ2-5; D is possibly TRBD1 or TRBD2 (6 bases each). Germline CDR1 is SGHTA and CDR2 is FQGNSA. The CDR3 is 13 residues long. Deletions cut 6 bases from V and 5 bases from J, with 13 bases between. The CDR3 DNA reads TGTGCCAGCAGTATACTAGGGGGGGAGACCCAGTACTTC. Protein sequence: CASSILGGETQYF.

The V and J genes are TRBV18 and TRBJ1-6; no reliable D call. Germline CDR1 is KGHSH and CDR2 is LQKENI. The CDR3 is 15 residues long. Trimming pared 2 bases from V and 7 bases from J, leaving 12 bases between. The CDR3 coding sequence is TGTGCCAGCTCACCAAGATCGGTGTTGAATTCACCCCTCCACTTT. Translating gives CASSPRSVLNSPLHF.

The sample holds a few counts of this clonotype. The gene calls are TRBV7-6 and TRBJ2-5; maybe TRBD2 (6 bases). CDR1 is SGHVS, CDR2 FNYEAQ, per germline. This CDR3 is built from 16 residues. Trimming removed 5 bases from V and 4 bases from J, with 20 bases in between. The CDR3 DNA sequence: TGTGCCAGCAGCCCTCGGGGCGCCTTGACTAGAGAGACCCAGTACTTC. Amino acids: CASSPRGALTRETQYF.

CDR3 residues: CASSYSAGGSSYEQYF. Here the CDR3 DNA reads TGTGCCAGCAGTTACTCCGCCGGCGGAAGCTCCTACGAGCAGTACTTC. The chain uses TRBV6-5 and TRBJ2-7; the D is unclear. V lost 0 bases and J 0 bases, leaving 12 bases between the germline ends. In germline, CDR1 is MNHEY, CDR2 SVGAGI. This CDR3 comprises 16 residues.

This clonotype was detected ten times or more. The chain joins TRBV7-2 to TRBJ2-1; D gene uncertain. Trimming took off 0 bases at V and 1 base at J, with 7 bases between the two ends. Germline values: CDR1 SGHTA, CDR2 FQGNSA. The CDR3 has 15 amino acids. The CDR3: CASSLAVGSYNEQFF. DNA of the CDR3: TGTGCCAGCAGCTTAGCGGTGGGGTCCTACAATGAGCAGTTCTTC.

The sample holds a few counts of this clonotype. The genes are TRBV27 and TRBJ2-1; maybe TRBD2 (6 bases). Germline V gives CDR1 MNHEY, CDR2 SMNVEV (reference sequence). The germline V and J ends were trimmed by 4 bases and 1 base, with 14 bases remaining between them. The CDR3 contains 16 residues. DNA for the CDR3: TGTGCCAGCAGTTCCGCTGGGCGGGGTTCCTACAATGAGCAGTTCTTC. Residues: CASSSAGRGSYNEQFF.

V is TRBV19 and J is TRBJ2-1; 8 bases are a match to TRBD2. Germline V gene lookup returns CDR1 LNHDA and CDR2 SQIVND (reference sequence). The J segment lost 7 bases and the V segment lost 4 bases, leaving 9 bases of the junction unmatched. The CDR3 extends over 15 amino acids. The CDR3 spells CASSTGTRKVNEQFF. The CDR3 region has the DNA TGTGCCAGTAGTACCGGGACTAGAAAAGTGAATGAGCAGTTCTTC.

The chain joins TRBV5-1 to TRBJ1-4; D is uncertain. There are 14 residues in the CDR3. Trimming removed 1 base at V and 5 bases at J, with 9 bases between. Germline CDR1 and CDR2: SGHRS and YFSETQ. DNA of the CDR3: TGCGCCAGCAGCTTGAGTCAGAAAAATGAAAAACTGTTTTTT. This translates into CASSLSQKNEKLFF. Supplemented by reference TRBV5-1 and TRBJ1-4, the full variable domain reads KAGVTQTPRYLIKTRGQQVTLSCSPISGHRSVSWYQQTPGQGLQFLFEYFSETQRNKGNFPGRFSGRQFSNSRSEMNVSTLELGDSALYLCASSLSQKNEKLFFGSGTQLSVL.

This clonotype was found a few times. This chain links TRBV10-3 with TRBJ1-1; a weak D match, TRBD1 (5 bases). V gave up 10 bases and J gave up 4 bases, with 10 bases separating them. CDR1 and CDR2 from the germline V gene are ENHRY and SYGVKD. The length of the CDR3 is 11 residues. CDR3 DNA: TGTGCCACAGGGAAGGCCACTGAAGCTTTCTTT. It encodes CATGKATEAFF.

The chain has TRBV24-1 and TRBJ2-7; 9 positions agree with TRBD1. Germline lookup yields CDR1 KGHDR and CDR2 SFDVKD. The CDR3 length is 15 residues. V lost 4 bases, J lost 5 bases, and 8 bases stayed unmatched. CDR3 sequence (DNA): TGTGCCACCAGTGACTATGGACAGGGGAAAGACGAGCAGTACGTC. Translation: CATSDYGQGKDEQYV.

Many counts were recorded for this clonotype. V is TRBV10-3 and J is TRBJ1-2; TRBD1 matches 10 bases. The length of the CDR3 is 17 residues. Germline V lookup: CDR1 ENHRY, CDR2 SYGVKD. The V segment lost 8 bases and the J segment 0 bases; nucleotides outside the gene matches: 12. The CDR3 region has the DNA TGTGCCATCTCCTCCGGGACAGGGGAACGAACTAACTATGGCTACACCTTC. Amino acids: CAISSGTGERTNYGYTF.

In this sample, this clonotype turned up a few times. This chain links TRBV7-2 with TRBJ2-4; tentative D call: TRBD2 (6 bases). V was trimmed by 0 bases and J by 6 bases, leaving 12 bases between them. This CDR3 is 15 amino acids long. Germline V CDR1 and CDR2: SGHTA, FQGNSA. The CDR3 loop reads CASSLAAGAGNIQYF. The CDR3 nucleotides read TGTGCCAGCAGCTTAGCGGCCGGAGCGGGAAACATTCAGTACTTC.

The chain has TRBV2 and TRBJ2-1, with 9 bases that match TRBD1. CDR1 is SNHLY, CDR2 FYNNEI, per germline. Trimming cost V 7 bases and J 10 bases; bases outside gene matches: 11. The CDR3 loop spans 14 amino acids. The CDR3 region is CASTGTGWVEEQFF. DNA of the CDR3: TGTGCCAGCACCGGGACAGGGTGGGTGGAGGAGCAGTTCTTC.

Only a few counts were recorded for this clonotype. The DNA for the CDR3 is TGTGCCAGCAGCTTAGGCCACGGTCCCCAGCATTTT. Protein: CASSLGHGPQHF. This chain connects TRBV7-2 to TRBJ1-5; D call uncertain. CDR3 length equals 12 residues. V lost 1 base to trimming and J lost 10 bases, with 8 bases between them. Germline V gene data show CDR1 as SGHTA and CDR2 as FQGNSA.

The chain couples TRBV10-3 to TRBJ2-2; a weak D match, TRBD2 (6 bases). Germline values: CDR1 ENHRY, CDR2 SYGVKD. The CDR3 sequence is 13 residues long. The V and J ends lost 10 bases and 4 bases respectively, with 13 bases between them. In nucleotides, the CDR3 is TGTGCCACGGGGGAGCCGGGCACCGGGGAGCTGTTTTTT. This encodes CATGEPGTGELFF.

This clonotype was seen ten or more times. The CDR3, as DNA: TGTGCCAGCAGCCCTCCGGGGCCGGCCACAGATACGCAGTATTTT. This sequence encodes CASSPPGPATDTQYF. The V and J genes are TRBV7-2 and TRBJ2-3; either TRBD1 or TRBD2 may supply D (5 bases each). The CDR3 contains 15 residues. V shed 5 bases and J shed 2 bases, with 14 bases lying between them. CDR1 is SGHTA and CDR2 is FQGNSA in the germline V gene.

This clonotype was detected ten times or more. The gene calls are TRBV7-2 and TRBJ1-1; D is unresolved. V lost 4 bases and J 1 base, leaving 7 bases between the germline ends. The CDR3 sequence is 13 residues long. Germline CDR1 reads SGHTA; CDR2 reads FQGNSA. The CDR3 region is CASSYMTNTEAFF. The CDR3 DNA sequence: TGTGCCAGCAGCTATATGACGAACACTGAAGCTTTCTTT.

V gene TRBV27 combines with J gene TRBJ1-4, with D possibly TRBD1 on 6 matching bases. The germline V and J ends were trimmed by 5 bases and 5 bases, with 12 bases remaining between them. Per germline, CDR1 MNHEY and CDR2 SMNVEV (reference sequence). This CDR3 has 14 amino acids. The CDR3 reads CASSHRDQNEKLFF. As DNA, the CDR3 is TGTGCCAGCAGTCACAGGGATCAAAATGAAAAACTGTTTTTT.

The CDR3 DNA follows: TGTGCCAGCGCCCCGGGGGGTCCGGGCTACACCTTC. Residues: CASAPGGPGYTF. V is TRBV2 and J is TRBJ1-2; D perhaps matches TRBD1 (5 bases). The CDR3 loop spans 12 amino acids. V was clipped by 8 bases and J by 8 bases, with 15 bases between them. Germline lookup yields CDR1 SNHLY and CDR2 FYNNEI. Full variable domain (rest looked up from reference TRBV2 and TRBJ1-2): EPEVTQTPSHQVTQMGQEVILRCVPISNHLYFYWYRQILGQKVEFLVSFYNNEISEKSEIFDDQFSVERPDGSNFTLKIRSTKLEDSAMYFCASAPGGPGYTFGSGTRLTVV.

This clonotype was seen ten or more times. The chain carries TRBV7-2 and TRBJ2-2; D perhaps matches TRBD2 (6 bases). Germline V gene data show CDR1 as SGHTA and CDR2 as FQGNSA. V shed 5 bases and J shed 9 bases, with 25 bases lying between them. This CDR3 contains 17 residues. CDR3 coding DNA: TGTGCCAGCAGCGATGGGCCGGGACTCATCAAGATGTGGGAGCTGTTTTTT. Residues: CASSDGPGLIKMWELFF.

Only a few counts were recorded for this clonotype. The V gene is TRBV18, the J gene TRBJ1-1; maybe TRBD1 (6 bases). This CDR3 spans 15 amino acids. Germline V lookup: CDR1 KGHSH, CDR2 LQKENI. The germline V and J ends were trimmed by 6 bases and 1 base, with 15 bases remaining between them. CDR3 protein: CASSHGQRKNTEAFF. In DNA form, the CDR3 reads TGTGCCAGCTCCCATGGACAGAGGAAGAACACTGAAGCTTTCTTT.

A few counts support this clonotype. The V and J genes are TRBV5-4 and TRBJ2-3, with 9 nucleotides matching TRBD2. This CDR3 is built from 14 residues. The germline CDR1 and CDR2 sequences are SGHNT and YYREEE (reference sequence). Unmatched junction bases numbered 10, after V lost 10 bases and J lost 4 bases. The CDR3 DNA sequence: TGTGCCCGCCAATGGCGGGAGGGACCAGATACGCAGTATTTT. It yields the protein CARQWREGPDTQYF.

This clonotype has a count of ten or more. V gene TRBV7-2 combines with J gene TRBJ2-7; D unclear. The length of the CDR3 is 15 residues. V gave up 1 base and J gave up 2 bases, with 12 bases separating them. Per the germline V gene, CDR1 is SGHTA and CDR2 is FQGNSA. Here the CDR3 DNA reads TGTGCCAGCAGCTTAGATCGGTCCCCTACCTACGAGCAGTACTTC. Amino acid sequence: CASSLDRSPTYEQYF.

A few counts support this clonotype. The V gene is TRBV7-2, the J gene TRBJ1-2, with 8 positions matching TRBD1. Germline CDR1 reads SGHTA; CDR2 reads FQGNSA. The CDR3 consists of 13 residues. V lost 5 bases to trimming and J lost 11 bases; unmatched junction nucleotides: 10. CDR3 sequence (DNA): TGTGCCAGCAGCCTCCGCCTGGACAGGGATTACACCTTC. Protein product: CASSLRLDRDYTF.

This chain links TRBV28 with TRBJ2-7; D may correspond to TRBD1 or TRBD2 (5 bases each). Germline CDR1 and CDR2: MDHEN and SYDVKM. The CDR3 length is 16 residues. Trimming took off 5 bases at V and 2 bases at J, with 19 bases between the two ends. The CDR3 DNA sequence: TGTGCCAGCAGTCGGAGAGGGCCACGAGGGGCCTACGAGCAGTACGTC. Translating it yields CASSRRGPRGAYEQYV.

In its sample, this clonotype was seen a few times. The chain is built from TRBV5-4 and TRBJ1-6, with 7 bases identical to TRBD1. Germline values: CDR1 SGHNT, CDR2 YYREEE (reference sequence). This CDR3 has 14 residues. Germline trimming cut 3 bases from V and 8 bases from J; bases unmatched to any gene: 5. DNA of the CDR3: TGTGCCAGCAGCTCGACAGGGTTGGATTCACCCCTCCACTTT. This sequence encodes CASSSTGLDSPLHF.